Presented here are 9 T cell receptor beta chains from one specimen sequenced in a study of blood T cell repertoires in COVID-19. The table came from immunoSEQ multiplex PCR; TCRdb's copy has only in-frame clones and leaves some out. The sample comprises about 93,000 clones, about 90% of which are singletons, and roughly 1.5% rests with the top ten. The sequencing sample was made of peripheral blood. The source is a human donor with active COVID-19. The donor label of this sample is uncertain.

CDR3 amino acids: CASSLGQGVVNTEAFF. CDR3 sequence (DNA): TGTGCCAGCAGCTTAGGACAGGGGGTCGTTAACACTGAAGCTTTCTTT. The rearrangement joins TRBV5-4 to TRBJ1-1; 10 bases map to TRBD1. V dropped 2 bases and J dropped 2; count of bases not matched to a gene: 6. This CDR3 comprises 16 residues. Per germline, CDR1 SGHNT and CDR2 YYREEE (reference sequence). Together with reference TRBV5-4 and TRBJ1-1, the CDR3 gives the full variable domain: ETGVTQSPTHLIKTRGQQVTLRCSSQSGHNTVSWYQQALGQGPQFIFQYYREEENGRGNFPPRFSGLQFPNYSSELNVNALELDDSALYLCASSLGQGVVNTEAFFGQGTRLTVV.

The chain uses TRBV7-2 and TRBJ2-3; TRBD2 matches 8 bases. Germline V gene lookup returns CDR1 SGHTA and CDR2 FQGNSA. The CDR3 sequence is 16 residues long. Trimming at V came to 7 bases and at J to 2 bases, leaving 11 bases not matched to a gene. CDR3 loop: CASKVRSGGITDTQYF. The CDR3 nucleotides read TGTGCCAGCAAGGTTCGCAGCGGGGGAATCACAGATACGCAGTATTTT. Together with reference TRBV7-2 and TRBJ2-3, the CDR3 gives the full variable domain: GAGVSQSPSNKVTEKGKDVELRCDPISGHTALYWYRQSLGQGLEFLIYFQGNSAPDKSGLPSDRFSAERTGGSVSTLTIQRTQQEDSAVYLCASKVRSGGITDTQYFGPGTRLTVL.

The CDR3 nucleotides are TGTGCCAGTAGTATAGATAAGAAAAGGAGGGAGCAGTACTTC. Translated: CASSIDKKRREQYF. This chain links TRBV19 with TRBJ2-7; D might be TRBD2 (5 bases). In germline, CDR1 is LNHDA, CDR2 SQIVND (reference sequence). V was pared by 0 bases and J by 7 bases, with 13 bases between. The CDR3 spans 14 residues.

The V call is TRBV28, the J call TRBJ1-2, with 8 bases that match TRBD1. Germline CDR1 MDHEN, CDR2 SYDVKM. CDR3 length: 16 residues. V was pared by 1 base and J by 6 bases, with 10 bases of the junction left unmatched. The CDR3 loop reads CASSLSGGGGSNGYTF. The CDR3 DNA reads TGTGCCAGCAGTTTATCAGGGGGCGGGGGCTCTAATGGCTACACCTTC.

The chain joins TRBV7-2 to TRBJ1-1; D is ambiguous. CDR3 length: 15 residues. Germline lookup yields CDR1 SGHTA and CDR2 FQGNSA. Trimming removed 4 bases at V and 2 bases at J, with 14 bases between. The CDR3 loop is CASSYMEGLNTEAFF. CDR3 bases: TGTGCCAGCAGCTACATGGAGGGCCTTAACACTGAAGCTTTCTTT.

The rearrangement uses TRBV6-2 or TRBV6-3 and TRBJ1-5, with 8 positions matching TRBD1. Germline V CDR1 and CDR2: MNHEY, SVGEGT. The CDR3 loop spans 16 amino acids. V trimming: 0 bases; J trimming: 1 base; junction bases outside the gene matches: 2. CDR3 sequence: CASSYSWTGSNQPQHF. In DNA, the CDR3 is TGTGCCAGCAGTTACTCTTGGACAGGGAGCAATCAGCCCCAGCATTTT.

The chain uses TRBV19 and TRBJ2-1, with 14 bases identical to TRBD2. Germline V gene lookup returns CDR1 LNHDA and CDR2 SQIVND (reference sequence). Trimming removed 4 bases from V and 7 bases from J; junction bases left unmatched: 6. CDR3 length: 16 amino acids. CDR3 residues: CASSTQTSGGANEQFF. CDR3 in DNA: TGTGCCAGTAGTACCCAGACTAGCGGGGGGGCTAATGAGCAGTTCTTC.

This chain uses TRBV21-1 with TRBJ1-6. TRBV21-1 is given as a pseudogene. There are 16 residues in the CDR3. The CDR3 spells CASSKRRVPCNSPLHF. The CDR3 bases are TGTGCCAGCAGCAAACGGAGGGTTCCGTGTAATTCACCCCTCCACTTT.

The CDR3 DNA sequence: TGTGCCTGGAGTGTAGCGGGGTTTGGCTACACCTTC. Translated, it gives CAWSVAGFGYTF. V usage is TRBV30 and J usage is TRBJ1-2; D is unresolved. This CDR3 is 12 amino acids long. V was clipped by 0 bases and J by 7 bases, with 9 bases between them. CDR1 is GTSNPN and CDR2 is SVGIG in the germline V gene (reference sequence).